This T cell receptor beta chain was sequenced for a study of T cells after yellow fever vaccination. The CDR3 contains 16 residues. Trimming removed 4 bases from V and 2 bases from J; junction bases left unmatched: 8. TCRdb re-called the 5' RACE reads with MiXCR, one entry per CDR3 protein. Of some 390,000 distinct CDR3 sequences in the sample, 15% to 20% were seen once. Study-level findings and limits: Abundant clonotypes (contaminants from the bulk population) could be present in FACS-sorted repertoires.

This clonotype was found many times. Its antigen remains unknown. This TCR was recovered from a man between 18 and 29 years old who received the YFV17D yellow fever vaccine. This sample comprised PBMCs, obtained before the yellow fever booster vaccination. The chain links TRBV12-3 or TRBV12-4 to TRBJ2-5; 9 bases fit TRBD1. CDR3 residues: CASSSRGTGFQETQYF. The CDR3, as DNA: TGTGCCAGCAGTTCCCGAGGGACAGGGTTTCAAGAGACCCAGTACTTC.